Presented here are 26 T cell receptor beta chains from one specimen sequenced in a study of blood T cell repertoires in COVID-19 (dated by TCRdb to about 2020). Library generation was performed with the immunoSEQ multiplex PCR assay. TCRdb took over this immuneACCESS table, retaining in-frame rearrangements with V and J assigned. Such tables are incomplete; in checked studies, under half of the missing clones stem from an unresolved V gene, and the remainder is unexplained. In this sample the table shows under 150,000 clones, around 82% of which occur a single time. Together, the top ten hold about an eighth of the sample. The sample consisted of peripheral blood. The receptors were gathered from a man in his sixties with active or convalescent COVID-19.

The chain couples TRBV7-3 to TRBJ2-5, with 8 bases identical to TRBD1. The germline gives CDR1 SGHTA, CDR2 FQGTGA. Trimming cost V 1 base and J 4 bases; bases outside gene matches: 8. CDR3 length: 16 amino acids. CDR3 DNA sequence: TGTGCCAGCAGCTTAATTCCAGGGGGCTCTAGAGAGACCCAGTACTTC. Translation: CASSLIPGGSRETQYF. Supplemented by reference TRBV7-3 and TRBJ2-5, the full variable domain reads GAGVSQTPSNKVTEKGKYVELRCDPISGHTALYWYRQSLGQGPEFLIYFQGTGAADDSGLPNDRFFAVRPEGSVSTLKIQRTERGDSAVYLCASSLIPGGSRETQYFGPGTRLLVL.

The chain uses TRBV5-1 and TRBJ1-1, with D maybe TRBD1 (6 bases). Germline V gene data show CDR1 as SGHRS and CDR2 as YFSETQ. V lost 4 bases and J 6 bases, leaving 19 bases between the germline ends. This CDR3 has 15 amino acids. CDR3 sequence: CASSPTGPALSEAFF. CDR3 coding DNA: TGCGCCAGCAGCCCCACAGGGCCGGCGTTGTCTGAAGCTTTCTTT.

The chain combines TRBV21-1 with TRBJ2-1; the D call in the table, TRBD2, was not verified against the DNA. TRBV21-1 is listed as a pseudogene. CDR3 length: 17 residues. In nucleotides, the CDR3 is TGTGCCAGCAGCAAAGAGGGGAAAGCGGGAGAGACTTGTGAGCAGTTCTTC. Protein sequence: CASSKEGKAGETCEQFF.

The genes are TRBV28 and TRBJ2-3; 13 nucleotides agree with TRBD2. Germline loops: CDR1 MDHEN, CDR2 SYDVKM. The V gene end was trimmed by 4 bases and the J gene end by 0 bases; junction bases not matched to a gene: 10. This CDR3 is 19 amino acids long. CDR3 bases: TGTGCCAGCAGTTCCCTAGGACTAGCGGGAGACCTGAGCACAGATACGCAGTATTTT. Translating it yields CASSSLGLAGDLSTDTQYF.

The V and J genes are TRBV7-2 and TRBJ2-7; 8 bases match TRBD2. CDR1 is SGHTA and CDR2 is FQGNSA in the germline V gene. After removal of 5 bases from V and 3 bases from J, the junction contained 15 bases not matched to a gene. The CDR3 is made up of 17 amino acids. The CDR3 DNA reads TGTGCCAGCAGCCCAGGGACTAGTTCGAGTCACAACTACGAGCAGTACTTC. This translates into CASSPGTSSSHNYEQYF.

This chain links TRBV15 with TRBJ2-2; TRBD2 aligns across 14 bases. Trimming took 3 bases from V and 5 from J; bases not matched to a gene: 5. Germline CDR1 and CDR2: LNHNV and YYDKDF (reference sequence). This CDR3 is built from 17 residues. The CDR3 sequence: CATSRGLAGATTGELFF. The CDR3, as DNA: TGTGCCACCAGCAGGGGACTAGCGGGAGCTACAACCGGGGAGCTGTTTTTT.

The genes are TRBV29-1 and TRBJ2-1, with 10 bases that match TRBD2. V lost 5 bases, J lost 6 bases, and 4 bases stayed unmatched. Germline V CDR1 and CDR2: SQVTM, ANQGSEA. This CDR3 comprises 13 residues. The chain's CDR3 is CSVQREGPNEQFF. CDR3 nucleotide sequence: TGCAGCGTTCAGCGGGAGGGTCCCAATGAGCAGTTCTTC.

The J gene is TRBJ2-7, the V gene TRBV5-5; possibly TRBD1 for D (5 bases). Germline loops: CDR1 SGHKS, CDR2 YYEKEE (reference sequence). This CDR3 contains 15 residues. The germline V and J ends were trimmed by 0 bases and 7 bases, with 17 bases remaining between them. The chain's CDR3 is CASSLETVSNVEQYF. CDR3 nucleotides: TGTGCCAGCAGCTTGGAGACAGTTTCGAACGTGGAGCAGTACTTC.

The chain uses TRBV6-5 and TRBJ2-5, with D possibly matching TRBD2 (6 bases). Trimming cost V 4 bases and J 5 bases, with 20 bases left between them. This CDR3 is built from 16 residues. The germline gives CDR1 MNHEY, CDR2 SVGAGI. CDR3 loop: CASSSSGQGGGETQYF. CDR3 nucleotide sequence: TGTGCCAGCAGTTCGTCGGGGCAGGGAGGTGGTGAGACCCAGTACTTC.

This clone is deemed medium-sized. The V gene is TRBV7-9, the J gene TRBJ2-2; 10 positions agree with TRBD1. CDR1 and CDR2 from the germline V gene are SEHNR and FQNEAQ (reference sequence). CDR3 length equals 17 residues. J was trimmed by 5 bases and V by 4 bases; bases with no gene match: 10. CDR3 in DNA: TGTGCCAGCAGCTCTGACAGGGGGCAGATAGAGACCGGGGAGCTGTTTTTT. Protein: CASSSDRGQIETGELFF. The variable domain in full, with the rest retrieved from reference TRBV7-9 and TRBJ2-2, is DTGVSQNPRHKITKRGQNVTFRCDPISEHNRLYWYRQTLGQGPEFLTYFQNEAQLEKSRLLSDRFSAERPKGSFSTLEIQRTEQGDSAMYLCASSSDRGQIETGELFFGEGSRLTVL.

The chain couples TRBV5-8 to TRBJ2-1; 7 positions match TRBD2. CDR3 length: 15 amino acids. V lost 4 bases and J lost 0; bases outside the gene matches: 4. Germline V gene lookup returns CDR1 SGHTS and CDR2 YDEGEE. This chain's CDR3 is CASSAGTTSYNEQFF. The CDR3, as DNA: TGTGCCAGCAGCGCCGGGACTACCTCCTACAATGAGCAGTTCTTC.

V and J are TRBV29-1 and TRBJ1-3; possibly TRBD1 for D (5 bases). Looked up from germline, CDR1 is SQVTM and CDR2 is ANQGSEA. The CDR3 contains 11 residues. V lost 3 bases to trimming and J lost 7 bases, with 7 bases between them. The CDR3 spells CSVDKGNTIYF. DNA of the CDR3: TGCAGCGTTGATAAGGGGAACACCATATATTTT.

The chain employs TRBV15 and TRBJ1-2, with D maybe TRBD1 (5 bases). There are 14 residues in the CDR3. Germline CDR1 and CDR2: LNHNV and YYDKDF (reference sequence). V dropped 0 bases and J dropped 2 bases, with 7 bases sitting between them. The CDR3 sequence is CATSRDKGNYGYTF. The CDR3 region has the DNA TGTGCCACCAGCAGAGATAAGGGGAACTATGGCTACACCTTC.

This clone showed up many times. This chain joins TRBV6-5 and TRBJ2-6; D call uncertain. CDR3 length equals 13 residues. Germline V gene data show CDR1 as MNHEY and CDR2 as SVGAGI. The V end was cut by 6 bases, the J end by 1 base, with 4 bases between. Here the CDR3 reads CASRQSGANVLTF. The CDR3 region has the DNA TGTGCCAGCAGACAGTCTGGGGCCAACGTCCTGACTTTC.

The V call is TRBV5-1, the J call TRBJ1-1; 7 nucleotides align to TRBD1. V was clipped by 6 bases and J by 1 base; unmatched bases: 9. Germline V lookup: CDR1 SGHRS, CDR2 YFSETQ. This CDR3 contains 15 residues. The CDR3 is CASNPAGQPNTEAFF. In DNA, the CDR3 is TGCGCCAGCAACCCGGCGGGACAGCCGAACACTGAAGCTTTCTTT.

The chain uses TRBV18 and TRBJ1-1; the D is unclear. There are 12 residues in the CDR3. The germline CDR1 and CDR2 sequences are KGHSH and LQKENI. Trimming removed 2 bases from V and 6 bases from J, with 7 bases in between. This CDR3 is CASSPIESEAFF. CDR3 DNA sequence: TGTGCCAGCTCACCAATTGAGTCTGAAGCTTTCTTT.

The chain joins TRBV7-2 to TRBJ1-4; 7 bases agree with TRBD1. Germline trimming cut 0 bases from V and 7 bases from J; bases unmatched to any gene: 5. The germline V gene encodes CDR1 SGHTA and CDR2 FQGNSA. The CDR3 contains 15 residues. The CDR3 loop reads CASSLAQGEVEKLFF. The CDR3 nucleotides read TGTGCCAGCAGCTTAGCCCAGGGGGAAGTTGAAAAACTGTTTTTT.

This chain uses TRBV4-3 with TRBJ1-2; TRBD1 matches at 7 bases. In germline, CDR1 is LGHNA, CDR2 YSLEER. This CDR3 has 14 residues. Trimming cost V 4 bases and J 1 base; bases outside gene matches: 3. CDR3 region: CASSRGQVNYGYTF. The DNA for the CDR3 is TGCGCCAGCAGCCGCGGACAGGTTAACTATGGCTACACCTTC.

CDR3 in amino acids: CASSPGGDVGYTF. The CDR3 bases are TGTGCCAGCTCACCAGGGGGGGATGTTGGCTACACCTTC. This chain links TRBV18 with TRBJ1-2, with D tentatively TRBD1 (5 bases). Germline CDR1 KGHSH, CDR2 LQKENI. V lost 2 bases and J lost 7, with 11 bases in between. The CDR3 is 13 residues long.

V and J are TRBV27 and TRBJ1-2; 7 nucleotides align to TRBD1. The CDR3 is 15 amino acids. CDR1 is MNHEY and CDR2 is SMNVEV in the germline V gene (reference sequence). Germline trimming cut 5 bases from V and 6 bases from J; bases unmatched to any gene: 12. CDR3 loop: CASSPIPTGEDGYTF. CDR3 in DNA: TGTGCCAGCAGTCCAATTCCAACAGGGGAAGATGGCTACACCTTC.

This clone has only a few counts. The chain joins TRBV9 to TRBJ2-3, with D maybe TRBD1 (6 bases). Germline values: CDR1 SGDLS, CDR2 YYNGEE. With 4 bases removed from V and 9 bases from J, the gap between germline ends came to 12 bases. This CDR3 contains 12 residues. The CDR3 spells CASSSGQRTQYF. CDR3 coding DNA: TGTGCCAGCAGCTCAGGACAGAGAACGCAGTATTTT.

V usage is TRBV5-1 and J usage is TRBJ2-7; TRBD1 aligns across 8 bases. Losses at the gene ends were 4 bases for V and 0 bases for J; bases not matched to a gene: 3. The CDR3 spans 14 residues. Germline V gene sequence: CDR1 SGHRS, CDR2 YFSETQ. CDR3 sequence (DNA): TGCGCCAGCAGCCGGGACAGGAGCTCCTACGAGCAGTACTTC. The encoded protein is CASSRDRSSYEQYF. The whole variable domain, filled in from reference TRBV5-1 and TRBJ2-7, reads KAGVTQTPRYLIKTRGQQVTLSCSPISGHRSVSWYQQTPGQGLQFLFEYFSETQRNKGNFPGRFSGRQFSNSRSEMNVSTLELGDSALYLCASSRDRSSYEQYFGPGTRLTVT.

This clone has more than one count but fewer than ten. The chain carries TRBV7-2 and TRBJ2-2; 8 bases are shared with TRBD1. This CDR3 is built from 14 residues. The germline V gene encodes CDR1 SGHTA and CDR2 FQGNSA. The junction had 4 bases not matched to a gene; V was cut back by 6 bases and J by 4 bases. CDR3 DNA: TGTGCCAGCAGGGACAGGGTGCCCACCGGGGAGCTGTTTTTT. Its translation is CASRDRVPTGELFF.

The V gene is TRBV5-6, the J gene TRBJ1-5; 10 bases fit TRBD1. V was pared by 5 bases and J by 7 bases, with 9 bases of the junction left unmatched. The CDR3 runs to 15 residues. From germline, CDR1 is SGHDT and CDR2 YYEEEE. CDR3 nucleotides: TGTGCCAGCAGTCGTGACAGGGGGCTATGGCAGCCCCAGCATTTT. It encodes CASSRDRGLWQPQHF.

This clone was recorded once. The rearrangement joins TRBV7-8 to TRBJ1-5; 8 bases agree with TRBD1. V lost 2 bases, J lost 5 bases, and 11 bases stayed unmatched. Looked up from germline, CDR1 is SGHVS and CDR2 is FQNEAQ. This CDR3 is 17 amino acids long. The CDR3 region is CASSLRAPRGQDQPQHF. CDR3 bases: TGTGCCAGCAGCTTAAGGGCCCCCAGGGGGCAGGATCAGCCCCAGCATTTT.

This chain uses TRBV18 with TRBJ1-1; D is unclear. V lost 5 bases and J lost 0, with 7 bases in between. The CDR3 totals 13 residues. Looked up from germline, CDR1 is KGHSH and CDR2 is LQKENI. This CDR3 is CASSEGMNTEAFF. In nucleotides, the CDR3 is TGTGCCAGCTCAGAGGGAATGAACACTGAAGCTTTCTTT. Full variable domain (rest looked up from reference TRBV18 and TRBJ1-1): NAGVMQNPRHLVRRRGQEARLRCSPMKGHSHVYWYRQLPEEGLKFMVYLQKENIIDESGMPKERFSAEFPKEGPSILRIQQVVRGDSAAYFCASSEGMNTEAFFGQGTRLTVV.